One and the same sample provided the 18 T cell receptor beta chains below, sequenced in a study of T cells in Graves' hyperthyroidism and ophthalmopathy. Researchers amplified the TCR beta CDR3 regions from RNA transcripts. The HTBI primer set served for first-round RT-PCR of the TCR CDR3. One entry per CDR3 protein, called by TCRdb with MiXCR from the multiplex PCR reads. The sample consists of a few hundred thousand distinct CDR3 sequences, around 46% of them appearing once. The sequencing input was peripheral blood or thyroid tissue (not recorded which). Source of these receptors: an adult woman with Graves' disease, either hyperthyroidism or ophthalmopathy (not recorded which).

The V gene is TRBV20-1, the J gene TRBJ2-5; perhaps TRBD2 as D (6 bases). CDR1 is DFQATT, CDR2 SNEGSKA, per germline (reference sequence). The CDR3 has 14 residues. Trimming removed 5 bases from V and 9 bases from J, with 22 bases in between. CDR3 region: CSAYREQWGLSQYF. In nucleotides, the CDR3 is TGCAGTGCTTATCGGGAGCAGTGGGGTTTGTCCCAGTACTTC.

The chain recombines TRBV2 with TRBJ1-1; tentative D call: TRBD1 (5 bases). V lost 5 bases and J lost 0, with 10 bases in between. The CDR3 length is 14 residues. In germline, CDR1 is SNHLY, CDR2 FYNNEI. The CDR3 protein is CASSSIGVNTEAFF. For the CDR3, the DNA is TGTGCCAGCAGTAGTATAGGGGTGAACACTGAAGCTTTCTTT.

This clonotype was detected a few times. The chain is built from TRBV29-1 and TRBJ1-2, with 10 positions matching TRBD1. CDR3 length: 14 residues. Germline V CDR1 and CDR2: SQVTM, ANQGSEA. The V gene end was trimmed by 2 bases and the J gene end by 8 bases; junction bases not matched to a gene: 8. CDR3 sequence reads: CSVEMRQGADGYTF. Here the CDR3 DNA reads TGCAGCGTTGAAATGAGACAGGGGGCAGACGGCTACACCTTC.

The chain is built from TRBV10-3 and TRBJ1-2; 9 bases agree with TRBD1. This CDR3 comprises 11 residues. V dropped 10 bases and J dropped 12; count of bases not matched to a gene: 9. CDR1 and CDR2 (germline): ENHRY, SYGVKD. CDR3 protein: CATNRGLGNTF. CDR3 DNA sequence: TGTGCCACGAACAGGGGGCTTGGAAACACCTTC.

This clonotype has ten or more counts. The chain links TRBV28 to TRBJ2-7; no reliable D call. The CDR3 has 12 amino acids. The germline V gene has CDR1 MDHEN and CDR2 SYDVKM. V was cut by 6 bases and J by 3 bases, with 9 bases left in between. The CDR3 reads CASSHSNYEQYF. Written as DNA, the CDR3 is TGTGCCAGCAGCCACTCAAACTACGAGCAGTACTTC.

This clonotype was seen at least ten times. J is TRBJ2-7 and V is TRBV7-8, with 7 bases aligning to TRBD1. The CDR3 consists of 17 residues. Per the germline V gene, CDR1 is SGHVS and CDR2 is FQNEAQ. The V and J ends lost 6 bases and 3 bases, in that order; junction bases with no gene match: 17. The CDR3 reads CASRTRGKGAGGYEQYF. In DNA form, the CDR3 reads TGTGCCAGCAGAACTAGAGGAAAGGGCGCAGGGGGCTACGAGCAGTACTTC.

In its sample, this clonotype was seen a few times. The chain couples TRBV2 to TRBJ1-5, with D possibly being TRBD1 (5 bases). This CDR3 is 13 amino acids long. From germline, CDR1 is SNHLY and CDR2 FYNNEI. V lost 6 bases to trimming and J lost 5 bases, with 11 bases between them. The CDR3 bases are TGTGCCAGCAGCCCCACAGGAGATCAGCCCCAGCATTTT. As protein: CASSPTGDQPQHF.

This clonotype was seen more than once but under ten times. The chain has TRBV15 and TRBJ2-1; D might be TRBD2 (6 bases). Germline V gene lookup returns CDR1 LNHNV and CDR2 YYDKDF (reference sequence). Trimming left V 0 bases short and J 9 bases short, with 6 bases between. This CDR3 spans 12 amino acids. CDR3 DNA: TGTGCCACCAGCAGAGACGGGAGTGAGCAGTTCTTC. This sequence encodes CATSRDGSEQFF. The whole variable domain, filled in from reference TRBV15 and TRBJ2-1, reads DAMVIQNPRYQVTQFGKPVTLSCSQTLNHNVMYWYQQKSSQAPKLLFHYYDKDFNNEADTPDNFQSRRPNTSFCFLDIRSPGLGDTAMYLCATSRDGSEQFFGPGTRLTVL.

This clonotype was seen many times. This chain links TRBV5-1 with TRBJ2-7; D is perhaps TRBD2 (6 bases). V gave up 6 bases and J gave up 1 base, with 17 bases separating them. The CDR3 length is 15 residues. Germline-derived CDR1 and CDR2 are SGHRS and YFSETQ. CDR3 sequence reads: CASTFRAEGSYEQYF. The DNA for the CDR3 is TGCGCCAGCACCTTTCGAGCGGAGGGTTCCTACGAGCAGTACTTC.

The chain recombines TRBV20-1 with TRBJ2-7; 9 bases map to TRBD2. The CDR3 contains 12 residues. CDR1 is DFQATT and CDR2 is SNEGSKA in the germline V gene (reference sequence). CDR3 in amino acids: CRYSGSSYEQYF. CDR3 DNA sequence: TGCAGATATAGCGGGAGCTCCTACGAGCAGTACTTC.

V is TRBV3-1 and J is TRBJ2-7, with 14 bases lining up with TRBD2. This CDR3 has 17 amino acids. Germline-derived CDR1 and CDR2 are LGHDT and YNNKEL (reference sequence). V trimming: 0 bases; J trimming: 0 bases; junction bases outside the gene matches: 1. The CDR3 region is CASSQDGTSGSSYEQYF. The CDR3 bases are TGTGCCAGCAGCCAAGACGGGACTAGCGGGAGCTCCTACGAGCAGTACTTC.

The V call is TRBV2, the J call TRBJ1-5; D not resolved. CDR3 size: 14 residues. From germline, CDR1 is SNHLY and CDR2 FYNNEI. The V end lost 7 bases, the J end lost 1 base, and 11 bases lay between the germline ends. CDR3 region: CASNQAGSNQPQHF. In nucleotides, the CDR3 is TGTGCCAGCAACCAAGCGGGGAGCAATCAGCCCCAGCATTTT. Using reference TRBV2 and TRBJ1-5 for the parts outside the CDR3, the full variable domain is EPEVTQTPSHQVTQMGQEVILRCVPISNHLYFYWYRQILGQKVEFLVSFYNNEISEKSEIFDDQFSVERPDGSNFTLKIRSTKLEDSAMYFCASNQAGSNQPQHFGDGTRLSIL.

This clonotype was seen once. The V gene is TRBV11-2, the J gene TRBJ2-5; no firm D call. Germline CDR1 reads SGHAT; CDR2 reads FQNNGV. With 5 bases removed from V and 9 bases from J, the gap between germline ends came to 16 bases. This CDR3 is built from 13 residues. The CDR3 DNA reads as TGTGCCAGCAGCACCTCAAGTTATCAGCCCCAGTACTTC. The encoded protein is CASSTSSYQPQYF.

The rearrangement links TRBV3-1 to TRBJ1-2; possibly TRBD1 for D (5 bases). The CDR3 loop spans 14 amino acids. V lost 0 bases to trimming and J lost 6 bases, with 11 bases between them. Germline CDR1 is LGHDT and CDR2 is YNNKEL (reference sequence). The CDR3 region is CASSQDWGRDGYTF. The CDR3 nucleotides read TGTGCCAGCAGCCAAGATTGGGGCAGGGATGGCTACACCTTC.

This clonotype was seen more than once but under ten times. The rearrangement uses TRBV10-1 and TRBJ2-1; 11 nucleotides align to TRBD1. The CDR3 covers 16 residues. V lost 3 bases to trimming and J lost 3 bases; unmatched junction nucleotides: 4. Germline V lookup: CDR1 WNHNN, CDR2 SYGVQD (reference sequence). CDR3 sequence: CASSDPGTGGYNEQFF. CDR3 DNA sequence: TGCGCCAGCAGTGACCCCGGGACAGGGGGCTACAATGAGCAGTTCTTC.

This clonotype was observed once. The V gene is TRBV28, the J gene TRBJ1-1; TRBD1 matches at 7 bases. Germline V lookup: CDR1 MDHEN, CDR2 SYDVKM. V lost 5 bases, J lost 11 bases, and 14 bases stayed unmatched. The CDR3 spans 14 residues. CDR3 amino acids: CASSRQGGGRLAFF. CDR3 DNA: TGTGCCAGCAGTAGACAGGGAGGGGGAAGGTTGGCTTTCTTT.

The V and J genes are TRBV9 and TRBJ1-2; 10 bases line up with TRBD1. J was trimmed by 8 bases and V by 3 bases; bases with no gene match: 7. In germline, CDR1 is SGDLS, CDR2 YYNGEE. The CDR3 runs to 14 residues. The CDR3, as DNA: TGTGCCAGCAGCGGAGATGGGACAGGGGAAGGCTACACCTTC. Translation gives CASSGDGTGEGYTF. Filled out from reference TRBV9 and TRBJ1-2, the complete variable domain reads DSGVTQTPKHLITATGQRVTLRCSPRSGDLSVYWYQQSLDQGLQFLIQYYNGEERAKGNILERFSAQQFPDLHSELNLSSLELGDSALYFCASSGDGTGEGYTFGSGTRLTVV.

This clonotype appeared many times. CDR3 bases: TGTGCCAGTCTCAGGCAGCTAAACACTGAAGCTTTCTTT. Translated, it gives CASLRQLNTEAFF. This chain joins TRBV7-9 and TRBJ1-1, with D unresolved. CDR3 size: 13 residues. Deletions cut 9 bases from V and 2 bases from J, with 13 bases between. CDR1 SEHNR and CDR2 FQNEAQ come from the germline V gene (reference sequence).